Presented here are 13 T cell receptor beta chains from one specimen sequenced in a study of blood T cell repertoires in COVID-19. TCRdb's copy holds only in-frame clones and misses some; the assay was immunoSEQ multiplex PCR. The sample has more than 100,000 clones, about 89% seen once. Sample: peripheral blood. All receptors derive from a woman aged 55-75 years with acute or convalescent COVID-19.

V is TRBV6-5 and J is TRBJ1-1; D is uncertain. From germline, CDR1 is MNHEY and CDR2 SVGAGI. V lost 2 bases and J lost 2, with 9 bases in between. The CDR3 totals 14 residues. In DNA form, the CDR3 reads TGTGCCAGCAGTTACGGAGGCACAAACACTGAAGCTTTCTTT. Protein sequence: CASSYGGTNTEAFF.

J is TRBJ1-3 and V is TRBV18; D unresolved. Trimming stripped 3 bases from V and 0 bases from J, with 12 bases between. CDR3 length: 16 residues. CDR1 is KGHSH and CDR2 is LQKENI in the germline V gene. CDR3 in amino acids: CASSPRASVSGNTIYF. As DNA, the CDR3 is TGTGCCAGCTCACCCCGAGCTAGCGTCTCTGGAAACACCATATATTTT.

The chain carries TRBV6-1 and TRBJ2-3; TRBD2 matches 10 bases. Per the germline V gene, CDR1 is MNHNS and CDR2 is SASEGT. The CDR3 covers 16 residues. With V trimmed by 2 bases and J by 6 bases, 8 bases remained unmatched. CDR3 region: CASSELLAGLRDTQYF. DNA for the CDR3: TGTGCCAGCAGTGAATTACTAGCGGGACTCCGGGATACGCAGTATTTT.

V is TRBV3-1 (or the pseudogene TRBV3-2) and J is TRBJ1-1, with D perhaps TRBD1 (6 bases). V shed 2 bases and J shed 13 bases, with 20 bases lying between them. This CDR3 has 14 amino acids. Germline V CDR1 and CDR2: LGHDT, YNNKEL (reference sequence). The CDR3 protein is CASSQSGGGLSGFF. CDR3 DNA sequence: TGTGCCAGCAGCCAATCGGGCGGGGGCTTATCAGGTTTCTTT.

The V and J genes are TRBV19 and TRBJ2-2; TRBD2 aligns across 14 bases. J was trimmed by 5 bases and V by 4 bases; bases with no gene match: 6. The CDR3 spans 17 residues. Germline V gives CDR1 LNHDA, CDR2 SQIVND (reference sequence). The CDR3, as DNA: TGTGCCAGTAGTAAAATGAGACTAGCGGGAGGGACCGGGGAGCTGTTTTTT. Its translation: CASSKMRLAGGTGELFF.

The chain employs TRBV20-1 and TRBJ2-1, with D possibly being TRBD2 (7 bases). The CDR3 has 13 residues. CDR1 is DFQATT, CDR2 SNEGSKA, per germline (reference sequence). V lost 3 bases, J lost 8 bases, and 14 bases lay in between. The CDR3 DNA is TGCAGTGCTAGTTACCGGGGGGCCGATGAGCAGTTCTTC. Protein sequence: CSASYRGADEQFF.

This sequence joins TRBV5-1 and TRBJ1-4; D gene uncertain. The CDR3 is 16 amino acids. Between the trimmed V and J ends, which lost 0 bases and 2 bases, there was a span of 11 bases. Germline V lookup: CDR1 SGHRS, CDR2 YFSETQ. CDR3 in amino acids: CASSLGVGRTNEKLFF. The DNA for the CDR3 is TGCGCCAGCAGCTTGGGTGTGGGCCGGACTAATGAAAAACTGTTTTTT.

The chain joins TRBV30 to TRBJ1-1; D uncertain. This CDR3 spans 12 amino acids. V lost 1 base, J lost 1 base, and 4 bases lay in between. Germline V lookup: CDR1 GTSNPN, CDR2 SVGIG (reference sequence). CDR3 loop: CAWSAENTEAFF. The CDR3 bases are TGTGCCTGGAGTGCAGAGAACACTGAAGCTTTCTTT.

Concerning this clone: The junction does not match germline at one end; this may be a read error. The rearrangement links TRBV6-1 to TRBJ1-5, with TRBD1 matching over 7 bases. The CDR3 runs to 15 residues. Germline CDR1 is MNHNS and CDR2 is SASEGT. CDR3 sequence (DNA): TGTGCCAGCAGGGAAGGGGGCCTGGGCAATCAGCCCCAGCATTTT. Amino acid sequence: CASREGGLGNQPQHF.

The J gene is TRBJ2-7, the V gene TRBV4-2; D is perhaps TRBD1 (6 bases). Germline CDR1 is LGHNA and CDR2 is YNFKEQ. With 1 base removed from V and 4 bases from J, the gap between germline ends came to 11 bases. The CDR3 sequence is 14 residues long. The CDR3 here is CASSQARGNYEQYF. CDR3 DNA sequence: TGTGCCAGCAGCCAAGCGAGGGGGAATTACGAGCAGTACTTC.

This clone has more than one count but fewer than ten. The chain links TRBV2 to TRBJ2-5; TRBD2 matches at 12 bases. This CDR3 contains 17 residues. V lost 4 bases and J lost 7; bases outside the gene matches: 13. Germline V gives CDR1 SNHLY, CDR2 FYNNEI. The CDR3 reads CASSGRTSGVLVGTQYF. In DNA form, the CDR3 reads TGTGCCAGCAGTGGACGGACTAGCGGGGTCTTAGTAGGGACCCAGTACTTC.

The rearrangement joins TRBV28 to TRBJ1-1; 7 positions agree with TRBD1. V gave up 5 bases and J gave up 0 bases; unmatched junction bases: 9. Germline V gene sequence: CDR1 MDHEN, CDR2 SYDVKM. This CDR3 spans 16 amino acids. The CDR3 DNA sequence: TGTGCCAGCAGTATCCACGACAGGGCGGTGAACACTGAAGCTTTCTTT. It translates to CASSIHDRAVNTEAFF.

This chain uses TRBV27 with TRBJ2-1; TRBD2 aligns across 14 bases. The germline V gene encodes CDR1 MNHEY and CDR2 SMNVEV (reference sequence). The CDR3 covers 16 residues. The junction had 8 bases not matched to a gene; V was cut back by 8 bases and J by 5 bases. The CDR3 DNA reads TGTGCCAGCGGGCAGCCGGGACTAGCGGGGGACAATGAGCAGTTCTTC. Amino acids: CASGQPGLAGDNEQFF.